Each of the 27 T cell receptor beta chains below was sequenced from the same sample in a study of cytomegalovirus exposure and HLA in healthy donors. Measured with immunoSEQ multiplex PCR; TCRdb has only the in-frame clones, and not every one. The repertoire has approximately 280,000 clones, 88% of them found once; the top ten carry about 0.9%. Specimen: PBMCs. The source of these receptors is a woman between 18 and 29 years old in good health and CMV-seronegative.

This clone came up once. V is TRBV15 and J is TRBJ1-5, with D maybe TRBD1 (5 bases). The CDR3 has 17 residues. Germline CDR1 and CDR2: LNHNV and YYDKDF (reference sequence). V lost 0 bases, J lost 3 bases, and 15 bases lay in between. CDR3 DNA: TGTGCCACCAGCAGAGAAGGGTGGGGGGGGTTCAATCAGCCCCAGCATTTT. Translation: CATSREGWGGFNQPQHF.

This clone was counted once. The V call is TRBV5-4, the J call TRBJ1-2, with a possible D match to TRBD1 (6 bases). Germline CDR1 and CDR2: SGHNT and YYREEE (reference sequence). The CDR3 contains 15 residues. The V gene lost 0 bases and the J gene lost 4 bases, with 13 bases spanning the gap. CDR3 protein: CASSLVGQTSYGYTF. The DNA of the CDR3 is TGTGCCAGCAGCTTGGTCGGACAGACCAGCTATGGCTACACCTTC.

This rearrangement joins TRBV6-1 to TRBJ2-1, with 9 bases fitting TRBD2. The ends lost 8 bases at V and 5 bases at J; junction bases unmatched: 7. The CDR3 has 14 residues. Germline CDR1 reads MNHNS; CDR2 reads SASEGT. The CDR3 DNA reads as TGTGCCAGCGATAGCGGGAGTTTAAACAATGAGCAGTTCTTC. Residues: CASDSGSLNNEQFF.

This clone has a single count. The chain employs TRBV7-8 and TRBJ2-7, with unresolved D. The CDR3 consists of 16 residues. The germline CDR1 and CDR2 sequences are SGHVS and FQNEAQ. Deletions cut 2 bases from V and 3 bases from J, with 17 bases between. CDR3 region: CASSLILGQVIYEQYF. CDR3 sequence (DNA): TGTGCCAGCAGCTTAATCCTCGGTCAAGTCATCTACGAGCAGTACTTC.

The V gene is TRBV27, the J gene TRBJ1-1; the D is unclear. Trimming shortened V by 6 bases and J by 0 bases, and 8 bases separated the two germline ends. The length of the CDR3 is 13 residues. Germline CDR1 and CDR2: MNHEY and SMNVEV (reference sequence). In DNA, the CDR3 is TGTGCCAGCAGGGAGTTTCTGAACACTGAAGCTTTCTTT. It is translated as CASREFLNTEAFF.

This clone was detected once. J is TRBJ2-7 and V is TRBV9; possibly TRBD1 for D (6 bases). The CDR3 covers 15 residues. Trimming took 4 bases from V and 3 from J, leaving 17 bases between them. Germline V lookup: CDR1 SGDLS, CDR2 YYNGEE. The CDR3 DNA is TGTGCCAGCAGCAAGCGAGCCGGGACAAACTACGAGCAGTACTTC. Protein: CASSKRAGTNYEQYF.

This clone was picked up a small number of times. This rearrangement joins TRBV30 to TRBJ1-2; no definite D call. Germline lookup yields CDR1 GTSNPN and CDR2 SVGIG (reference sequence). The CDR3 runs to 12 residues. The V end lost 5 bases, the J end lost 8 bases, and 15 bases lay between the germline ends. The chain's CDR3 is CAWVGSKEGYTF. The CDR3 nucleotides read TGTGCCTGGGTTGGGTCCAAGGAGGGCTACACCTTC.

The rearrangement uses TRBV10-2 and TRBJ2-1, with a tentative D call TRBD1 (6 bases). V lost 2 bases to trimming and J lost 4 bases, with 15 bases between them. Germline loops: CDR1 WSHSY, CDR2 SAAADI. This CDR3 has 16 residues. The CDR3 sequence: CASSEGGQRIYNEQFF. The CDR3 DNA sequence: TGCGCCAGCAGTGAGGGGGGCCAGCGCATATACAATGAGCAGTTCTTC.

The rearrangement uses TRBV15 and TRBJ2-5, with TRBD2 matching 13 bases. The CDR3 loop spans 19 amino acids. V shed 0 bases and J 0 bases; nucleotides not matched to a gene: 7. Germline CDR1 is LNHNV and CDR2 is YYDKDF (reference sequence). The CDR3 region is CATSRDWGLAGRYQETQYF. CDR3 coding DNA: TGTGCCACCAGCAGAGATTGGGGACTAGCGGGAAGGTACCAAGAGACCCAGTACTTC.

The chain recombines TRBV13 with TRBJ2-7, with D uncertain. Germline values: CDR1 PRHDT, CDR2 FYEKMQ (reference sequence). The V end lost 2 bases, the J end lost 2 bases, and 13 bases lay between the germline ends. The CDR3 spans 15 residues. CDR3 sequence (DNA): TGTGCCAGCAGCTTACGTAGTGTCTCCGCCTACGAGCAGTACTTC. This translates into CASSLRSVSAYEQYF. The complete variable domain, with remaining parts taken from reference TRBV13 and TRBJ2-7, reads AAGVIQSPRHLIKEKRETATLKCYPIPRHDTVYWYQQGPGQDPQFLISFYEKMQSDKGSIPDRFSAQQFSDYHSELNMSSLELGDSALYFCASSLRSVSAYEQYFGPGTRLTVT.

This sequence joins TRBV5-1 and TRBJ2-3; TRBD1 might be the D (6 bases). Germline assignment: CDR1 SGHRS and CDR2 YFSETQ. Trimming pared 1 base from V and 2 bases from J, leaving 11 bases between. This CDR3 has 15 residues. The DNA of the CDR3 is TGCGCCAGCAGCTTGTCAGGGGCGAACACAGATACGCAGTATTTT. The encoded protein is CASSLSGANTDTQYF.

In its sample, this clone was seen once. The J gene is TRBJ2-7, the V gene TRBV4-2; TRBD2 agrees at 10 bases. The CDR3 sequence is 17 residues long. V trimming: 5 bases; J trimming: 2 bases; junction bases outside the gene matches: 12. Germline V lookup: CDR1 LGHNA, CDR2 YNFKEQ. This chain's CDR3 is CASSASATSGQPYEQYF. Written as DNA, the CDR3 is TGTGCCAGCAGCGCATCCGCGACTAGCGGGCAACCCTACGAGCAGTACTTC.

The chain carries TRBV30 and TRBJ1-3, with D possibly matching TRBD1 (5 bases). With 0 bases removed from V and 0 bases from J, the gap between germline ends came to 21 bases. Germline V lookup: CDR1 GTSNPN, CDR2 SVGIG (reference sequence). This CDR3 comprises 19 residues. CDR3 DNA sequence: TGTGCCTGGAGTGTACTTATCGGCGACAGTTTCTTCTCTGGAAACACCATATATTTT. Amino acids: CAWSVLIGDSFFSGNTIYF.

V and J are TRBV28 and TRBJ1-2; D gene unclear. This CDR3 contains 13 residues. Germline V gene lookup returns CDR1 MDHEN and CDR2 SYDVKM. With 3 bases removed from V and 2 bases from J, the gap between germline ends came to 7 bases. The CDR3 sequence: CASSLGSNYGYTF. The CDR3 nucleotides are TGTGCCAGCAGTTTGGGCAGCAACTATGGCTACACCTTC.

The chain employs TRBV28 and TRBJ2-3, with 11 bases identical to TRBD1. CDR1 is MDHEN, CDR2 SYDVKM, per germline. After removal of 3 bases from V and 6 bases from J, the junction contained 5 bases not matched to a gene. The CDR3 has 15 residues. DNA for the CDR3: TGTGCCAGCAGTTTCGGAGGGACAGGGGGGGATACGCAGTATTTT. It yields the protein CASSFGGTGGDTQYF.

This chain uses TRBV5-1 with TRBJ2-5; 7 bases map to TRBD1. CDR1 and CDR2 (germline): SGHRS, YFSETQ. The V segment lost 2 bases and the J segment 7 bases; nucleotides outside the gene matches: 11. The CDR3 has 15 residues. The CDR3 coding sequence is TGCGCCAGCAGCTTACCACCGGGACAGCCTGGGACCCAGTACTTC. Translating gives CASSLPPGQPGTQYF.

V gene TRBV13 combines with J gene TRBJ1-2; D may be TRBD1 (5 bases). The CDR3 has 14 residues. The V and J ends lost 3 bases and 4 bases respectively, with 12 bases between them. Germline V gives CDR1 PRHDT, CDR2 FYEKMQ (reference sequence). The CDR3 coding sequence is TGTGCCAGCAGCTTGTTGAGGGGAGGCTATGGCTACACCTTC. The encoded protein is CASSLLRGGYGYTF.

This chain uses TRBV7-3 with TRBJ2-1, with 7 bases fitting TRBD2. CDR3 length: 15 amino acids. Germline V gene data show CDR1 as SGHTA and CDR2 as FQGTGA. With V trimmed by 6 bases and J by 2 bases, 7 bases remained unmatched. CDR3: CASRPPGLPYNEQFF. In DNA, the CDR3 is TGTGCCAGCAGGCCTCCGGGACTACCCTACAATGAGCAGTTCTTC. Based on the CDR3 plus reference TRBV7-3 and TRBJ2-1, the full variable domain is GAGVSQTPSNKVTEKGKYVELRCDPISGHTALYWYRQSLGQGPEFLIYFQGTGAADDSGLPNDRFFAVRPEGSVSTLKIQRTERGDSAVYLCASRPPGLPYNEQFFGPGTRLTVL.

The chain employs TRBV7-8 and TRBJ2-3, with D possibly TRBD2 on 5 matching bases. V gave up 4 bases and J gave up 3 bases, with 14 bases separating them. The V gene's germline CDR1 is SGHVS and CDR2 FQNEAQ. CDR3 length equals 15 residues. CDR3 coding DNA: TGTGCCAGCAGCTACGCCAGGCTAGCAACAGATACGCAGTATTTT. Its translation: CASSYARLATDTQYF.

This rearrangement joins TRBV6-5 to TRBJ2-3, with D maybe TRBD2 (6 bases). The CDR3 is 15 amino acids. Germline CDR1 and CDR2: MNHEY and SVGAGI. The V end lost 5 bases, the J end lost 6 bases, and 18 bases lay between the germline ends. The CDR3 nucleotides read TGTGCCAGCAGTCTGCGGGGAGCCCCGGGGGATACGCAGTATTTT. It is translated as CASSLRGAPGDTQYF.

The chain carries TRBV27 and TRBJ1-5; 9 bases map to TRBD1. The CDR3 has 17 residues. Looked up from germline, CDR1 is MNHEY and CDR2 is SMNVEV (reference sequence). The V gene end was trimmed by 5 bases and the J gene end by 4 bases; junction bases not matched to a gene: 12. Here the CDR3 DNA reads TGTGCCAGCAGTACCTCCTTAACACAGGGGGCTAATCAGCCCCAGCATTTT. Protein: CASSTSLTQGANQPQHF.

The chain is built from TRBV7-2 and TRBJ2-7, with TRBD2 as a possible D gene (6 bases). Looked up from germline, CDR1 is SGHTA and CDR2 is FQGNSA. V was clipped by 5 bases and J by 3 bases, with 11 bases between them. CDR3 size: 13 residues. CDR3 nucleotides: TGTGCCAGCAGCAGGGACTCCAACTACGAGCAGTACTTC. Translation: CASSRDSNYEQYF.

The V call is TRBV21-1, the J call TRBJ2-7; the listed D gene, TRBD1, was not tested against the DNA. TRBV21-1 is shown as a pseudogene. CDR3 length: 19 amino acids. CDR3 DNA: TGTGCCAGCAGCAAAGGAAAAGTGGTAGACAGGGGGCCCTCGGGTGAGCAGTACTTC. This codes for CASSKGKVVDRGPSGEQYF.

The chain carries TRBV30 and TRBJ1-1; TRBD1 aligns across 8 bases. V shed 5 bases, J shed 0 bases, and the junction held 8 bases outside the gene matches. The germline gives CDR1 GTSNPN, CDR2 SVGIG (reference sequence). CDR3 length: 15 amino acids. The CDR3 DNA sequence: TGTGCCTGGGAATCTGGACAGGGCATGAACACTGAAGCTTTCTTT. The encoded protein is CAWESGQGMNTEAFF. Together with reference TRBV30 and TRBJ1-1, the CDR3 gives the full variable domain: SQTIHQWPATLVQPVGSPLSLECTVEGTSNPNLYWYRQAAGRGLQLLFYSVGIGQISSEVPQNLSASRPQDRQFILSSKKLLLSDSGFYLCAWESGQGMNTEAFFGQGTRLTVV.

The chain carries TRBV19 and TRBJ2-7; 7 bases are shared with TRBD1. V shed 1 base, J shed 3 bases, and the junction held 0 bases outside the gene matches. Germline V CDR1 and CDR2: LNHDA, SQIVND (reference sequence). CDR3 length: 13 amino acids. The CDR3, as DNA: TGTGCCAGTAGTATAGGACAGGGCTACGAGCAGTACTTC. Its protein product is CASSIGQGYEQYF.

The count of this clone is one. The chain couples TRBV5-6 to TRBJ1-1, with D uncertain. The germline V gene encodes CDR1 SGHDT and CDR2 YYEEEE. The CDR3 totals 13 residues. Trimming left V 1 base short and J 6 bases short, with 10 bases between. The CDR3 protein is CASSLIGRAEAFF. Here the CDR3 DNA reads TGTGCCAGCAGCTTGATCGGTCGGGCTGAAGCTTTCTTT.

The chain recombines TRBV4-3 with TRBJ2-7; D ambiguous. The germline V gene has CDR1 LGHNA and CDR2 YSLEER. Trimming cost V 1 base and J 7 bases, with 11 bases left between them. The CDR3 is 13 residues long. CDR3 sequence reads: CASSQVLLEEQYF. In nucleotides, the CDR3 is TGCGCCAGCAGCCAAGTTTTATTGGAGGAGCAGTACTTC.